The entry that follows covers one T cell receptor beta chain sequence. What it recognizes is unknown. The sample belongs to a study of T cells in Graves' hyperthyroidism and ophthalmopathy. Broader study findings: Blood also carried most thyroid clonotypes expanded above 0.001.

RNA transcripts provided the source from which TCR beta CDR3 regions were amplified. HTBI primers were the set used in a first-round RT-PCR of the TCR CDR3. TCRdb reprocessed the multiplex PCR reads with MiXCR, giving one entry per CDR3 protein. The table has roughly 93,000 distinct CDR3 sequences, around 50% seen once. The germline gives CDR1 SGHTA, CDR2 FQGTGA. The CDR3 totals 16 residues. With 2 bases clipped from V and 0 bases from J, the junction kept 1 base outside the gene matches. This receptor was obtained from a woman between 40 and 55 years old with Graves' hyperthyroidism. Material for sequencing was blood. The J gene is TRBJ2-6, the V gene TRBV7-3, with 7 positions matching TRBD2. This CDR3 is CASSLPGGSGANVLTF. CDR3 DNA sequence: TGTGCCAGCAGCTTACCGGGGGGCTCTGGGGCCAACGTCCTGACTTTC.